The 5 T cell receptor beta chains listed next were all sequenced from one sample in a study of blood T cell repertoires in COVID-19. Sequencing was performed with immunoSEQ multiplex PCR; in TCRdb, only in-frame clones are kept and a portion is missing. This table holds about half a million clones, 89% found once. Sequencing used peripheral blood. Every receptor here comes from a man aged 18 to 29 with COVID-19, enrolled during active disease.

The chain is built from TRBV10-2 and TRBJ2-6; 12 bases line up with TRBD2. Germline V gives CDR1 WSHSY, CDR2 SAAADI. The V and J ends lost 7 bases and 4 bases, in that order; junction bases with no gene match: 14. This CDR3 spans 19 amino acids. CDR3 amino acids: CASMDWASGGASGANVLTF. In DNA form, the CDR3 reads TGCGCCAGCATGGATTGGGCTAGCGGGGGGGCATCGGGGGCCAACGTCCTGACTTTC.

This sequence joins TRBV7-9 and TRBJ2-2, with D tentatively TRBD1 (6 bases). The V and J ends lost 2 bases and 6 bases respectively, with 25 bases between them. The CDR3 is made up of 19 amino acids. The germline CDR1 and CDR2 sequences are SEHNR and FQNEAQ (reference sequence). This chain's CDR3 is CASSLYRSPGHIGPGELFF. In DNA form, the CDR3 reads TGTGCCAGCAGCTTATATAGGAGTCCGGGACACATTGGGCCCGGGGAGCTGTTTTTT.

The chain joins TRBV9 to TRBJ2-7, with D unclear. The CDR3 has 14 residues. Germline loops: CDR1 SGDLS, CDR2 YYNGEE. V lost 0 bases to trimming and J lost 3 bases, with 10 bases between them. Here the CDR3 reads CASSVAQENYEQYF. As DNA, the CDR3 is TGTGCCAGCAGCGTAGCCCAGGAAAACTACGAGCAGTACTTC.

The chain has TRBV6-5 and TRBJ2-1, with 8 bases identical to TRBD1. The germline V gene has CDR1 MNHEY and CDR2 SVGAGI. V shed 4 bases, J shed 10 bases, and the junction held 9 bases outside the gene matches. The CDR3 covers 14 residues. The CDR3 spells CASSFGTGLTEQFF. The CDR3 nucleotides are TGTGCCAGCAGTTTCGGGACAGGTTTGACCGAGCAGTTCTTC.

The V gene is TRBV5-1, the J gene TRBJ2-1; 10 bases fit TRBD1. Per germline, CDR1 SGHRS and CDR2 YFSETQ. The CDR3 is made up of 15 amino acids. V shed 5 bases and J 8 bases; nucleotides not matched to a gene: 10. This chain's CDR3 is CASRRTGTGVDEQFF. CDR3 sequence (DNA): TGCGCCAGCAGACGAACCGGGACAGGGGTCGATGAGCAGTTCTTC. Supplemented by reference TRBV5-1 and TRBJ2-1, the full variable domain reads KAGVTQTPRYLIKTRGQQVTLSCSPISGHRSVSWYQQTPGQGLQFLFEYFSETQRNKGNFPGRFSGRQFSNSRSEMNVSTLELGDSALYLCASRRTGTGVDEQFFGPGTRLTVL.